These 8 T cell receptor beta chains originate from one sample sequenced in a study of cytomegalovirus exposure and HLA in healthy donors. The PCR was carried out with 60 Vbeta primers and 13 Jbeta primers. Libraries were prepared by immunoSEQ multiplex PCR; TCRdb keeps only in-frame clonotypes and omits some of them. This table has approximately 210,000 clones, around 86% appearing once. Sample: PBMCs. All receptors come from a woman aged 50 to 65 in good health and CMV-seropositive.

This clone was detected a few times. This chain links TRBV7-9 with TRBJ1-1; 9 bases agree with TRBD1. The V gene end was trimmed by 5 bases and the J gene end by 5 bases; junction bases not matched to a gene: 12. The germline V gene has CDR1 SEHNR and CDR2 FQNEAQ (reference sequence). The CDR3 has 16 residues. The CDR3: CASSVQGATRGTEAFF. Written as DNA, the CDR3 is TGTGCCAGCAGCGTACAGGGGGCTACGAGGGGGACTGAAGCTTTCTTT.

This clone was recorded only once. The rearrangement uses TRBV5-5 and TRBJ2-3, with D perhaps TRBD1 (6 bases). The CDR3 consists of 14 residues. Germline V gene lookup returns CDR1 SGHKS and CDR2 YYEKEE (reference sequence). V shed 1 base and J shed 6 bases, with 12 bases lying between them. The DNA of the CDR3 is TGTGCCAGCAGCTTGCTGGGGGCCGGCGATACGCAGTATTTT. Protein sequence: CASSLLGAGDTQYF. Combining the CDR3 with reference TRBV5-5 and TRBJ2-3 gives the whole variable domain DAGVTQSPTHLIKTRGQQVTLRCSPISGHKSVSWYQQVLGQGPQFIFQYYEKEERGRGNFPDRFSARQFPNYSSELNVNALLLGDSALYLCASSLLGAGDTQYFGPGTRLTVL.

The V and J genes are TRBV5-1 and TRBJ2-5; 8 bases fit TRBD1. V shed 3 bases, J shed 2 bases, and the junction held 6 bases outside the gene matches. Germline V lookup: CDR1 SGHRS, CDR2 YFSETQ. The CDR3 is 15 residues long. The chain's CDR3 is CASSSLTGVQETQYF. The CDR3 DNA sequence: TGCGCCAGCAGCTCGCTGACAGGGGTACAAGAGACCCAGTACTTC.

This clone was seen a handful of times. The chain has TRBV6-5 and TRBJ2-7, with TRBD1 matching over 10 bases. Germline trimming cut 6 bases from V and 6 bases from J; bases unmatched to any gene: 8. From germline, CDR1 is MNHEY and CDR2 SVGAGI. This CDR3 has 14 amino acids. The CDR3 DNA reads as TGTGCCAGCAGACCACGACAGGGGGCTCGCGAGCAGTACTTC. Translating it yields CASRPRQGAREQYF.

This clone was counted a few times. The chain joins TRBV5-1 to TRBJ2-3; D perhaps matches TRBD1 (6 bases). V gave up 4 bases and J gave up 3 bases, with 12 bases separating them. The CDR3 consists of 14 residues. The V gene's germline CDR1 is SGHRS and CDR2 YFSETQ. The CDR3 DNA reads TGCGCCAGCAGCCGGGACACGGGTACAGATACGCAGTATTTT. It specifies CASSRDTGTDTQYF.

This clone was observed a handful of times. The chain is built from TRBV25-1 and TRBJ2-5; 13 nucleotides agree with TRBD2. The better agreement between TRBJ2-7 and the DNA end casts doubt on the J call. The CDR3 spans 13 residues. In germline, CDR1 is MGHDK, CDR2 SYGVNS. The CDR3 sequence: CASGTSGAYEQYF. In DNA form, the CDR3 reads TGTGCCAGCGGGACTAGCGGGGCCTACGAGCAGTACTTC.

This clone is a singleton in its sample. The V and J genes are TRBV6-5 and TRBJ1-3; the match to TRBD1 covers 10 bases. The junction had 2 bases not matched to a gene; V was cut back by 1 base and J by 5 bases. Germline values: CDR1 MNHEY, CDR2 SVGAGI. The CDR3 loop spans 15 amino acids. CDR3 DNA: TGTGCCAGCAGTTACTTGACAGGGGGCAGAAACACCATATATTTT. Protein: CASSYLTGGRNTIYF.

This chain connects TRBV4-3 to TRBJ1-5; 8 bases agree with TRBD1. V gave up 3 bases and J gave up 5 bases; unmatched junction bases: 6. This CDR3 comprises 15 residues. Per germline, CDR1 LGHNA and CDR2 YSLEER. This chain's CDR3 is CASSHFTGGDQPQHF. The CDR3 DNA is TGCGCCAGCAGCCATTTCACAGGGGGGGATCAGCCCCAGCATTTT.